This TCR beta chain was sequenced for a study of cytomegalovirus exposure and HLA in healthy donors. Profiling relied on immunoSEQ multiplex PCR, and the TCRdb table lists in-frame clones only, not all of them. The data show about 60,000 clones, 95% to 96% seen once. The CDR3 runs 12 residues. CDR1 is PRHDT and CDR2 is FYEKMQ in the germline V gene (reference sequence). The ends were cut back, 0 bases at V and 6 bases at J, with 5 bases in the middle. This chain connects TRBV13 to TRBJ1-1; no definite D call. The specimen sequenced was PBMCs. The origin of this receptor is a man younger than 30 in good health and CMV-seronegative. The CDR3 DNA sequence: TGTGCCAGCAGCTTAGGCTCCCCTGAAGCTTTCTTT. Protein product: CASSLGSPEAFF.